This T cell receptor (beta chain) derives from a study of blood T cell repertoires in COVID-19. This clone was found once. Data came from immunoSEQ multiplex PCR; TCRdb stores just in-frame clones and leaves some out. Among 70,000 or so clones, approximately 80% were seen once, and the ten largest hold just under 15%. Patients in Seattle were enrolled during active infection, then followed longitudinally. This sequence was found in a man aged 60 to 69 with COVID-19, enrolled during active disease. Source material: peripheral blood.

This CDR3 reads CASSFRTGFGGYTF. In nucleotides, the CDR3 is TGTGCCAGCAGCTTTCGAACAGGGTTCGGTGGCTACACCTTC. V is TRBV3-1 (or the pseudogene TRBV3-2) and J is TRBJ1-2, with D perhaps TRBD1 (6 bases). The CDR3 consists of 14 residues. The V gene lost 5 bases and the J gene lost 7 bases, with 17 bases spanning the gap. Germline CDR1 LGHDT, CDR2 YNNKEL (reference sequence).